This TCR beta chain appears in the sequencing data of a study of T cells in Graves' hyperthyroidism and ophthalmopathy. Study results and caveats: Appearing also in blood were most of the thyroid clonotypes expanded above 0.001.

Trimming left V 1 base short and J 7 bases short, with 10 bases between. CDR3 length: 12 amino acids. Germline-derived CDR1 and CDR2 are DFQATT and SNEGSKA (reference sequence). As to this clonotype: Its antigen remains unidentified.

Amplification targeted TCR beta CDR3 regions from RNA transcripts. TCR CDR3 regions were first amplified by RT-PCR with HTBI primers. TCRdb reanalysed the multiplex PCR reads using MiXCR and keeps one entry per CDR3 protein. The repertoire holds 650,000 to 800,000 distinct CDR3 sequences, with about 45% as singletons. Sequenced input: peripheral blood or thyroid tissue (not recorded which). The chain recombines TRBV20-1 with TRBJ2-5; D may match TRBD1 or TRBD2 (5 bases each). This TCR was sampled from an adult man with Graves' disease, either hyperthyroidism or ophthalmopathy (not recorded which). CDR3 bases: TGCAGTGCTAGAGCGGGACCGCCGACCCAGTACTTC. Protein sequence: CSARAGPPTQYF.